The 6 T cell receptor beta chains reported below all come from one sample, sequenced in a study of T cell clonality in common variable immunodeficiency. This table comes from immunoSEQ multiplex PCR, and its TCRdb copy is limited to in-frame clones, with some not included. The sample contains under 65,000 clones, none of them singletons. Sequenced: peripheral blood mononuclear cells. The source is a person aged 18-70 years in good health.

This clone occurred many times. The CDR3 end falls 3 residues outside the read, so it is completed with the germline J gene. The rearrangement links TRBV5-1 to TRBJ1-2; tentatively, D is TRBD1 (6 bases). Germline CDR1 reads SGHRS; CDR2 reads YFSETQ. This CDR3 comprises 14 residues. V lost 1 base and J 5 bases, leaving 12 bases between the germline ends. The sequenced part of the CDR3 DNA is TGCGCCAGCAGCTTGCTCAGGGGAGGATATGGC. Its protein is CASSLLRGGYG. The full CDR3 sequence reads CASSLLRGGYGYTF.

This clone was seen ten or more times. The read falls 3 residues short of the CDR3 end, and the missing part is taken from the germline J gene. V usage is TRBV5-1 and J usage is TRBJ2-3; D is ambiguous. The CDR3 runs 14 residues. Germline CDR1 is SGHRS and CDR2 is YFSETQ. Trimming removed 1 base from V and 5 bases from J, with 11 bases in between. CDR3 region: CASSLRPGVDTQYF. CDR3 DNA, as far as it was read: TGCGCCAGCAGCTTGAGGCCAGGTGTAGATACG. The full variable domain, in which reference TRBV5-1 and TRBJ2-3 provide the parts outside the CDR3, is KAGVTQTPRYLIKTRGQQVTLSCSPISGHRSVSWYQQTPGQGLQFLFEYFSETQRNKGNFPGRFSGRQFSNSRSEMNVSTLELGDSALYLCASSLRPGVDTQYFGPGTRLTVL.

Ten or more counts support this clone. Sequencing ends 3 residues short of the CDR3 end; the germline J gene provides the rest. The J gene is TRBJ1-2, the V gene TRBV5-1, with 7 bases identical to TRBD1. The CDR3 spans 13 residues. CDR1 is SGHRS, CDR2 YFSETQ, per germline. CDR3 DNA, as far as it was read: TGCGCCAGCAGCTTGGGCGACAGGGAGGGC. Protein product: CASSLGDREG. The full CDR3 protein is CASSLGDREGYTF. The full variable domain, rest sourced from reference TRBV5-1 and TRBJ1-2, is KAGVTQTPRYLIKTRGQQVTLSCSPISGHRSVSWYQQTPGQGLQFLFEYFSETQRNKGNFPGRFSGRQFSNSRSEMNVSTLELGDSALYLCASSLGDREGYTFGSGTRLTVV.

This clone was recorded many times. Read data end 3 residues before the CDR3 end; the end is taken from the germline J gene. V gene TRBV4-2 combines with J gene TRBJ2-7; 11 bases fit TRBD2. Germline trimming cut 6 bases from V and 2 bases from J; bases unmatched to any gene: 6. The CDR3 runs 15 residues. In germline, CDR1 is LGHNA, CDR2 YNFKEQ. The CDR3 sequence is CASSQLAGAPYEQYF. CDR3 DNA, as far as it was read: TGTGCCAGCAGTCAACTAGCGGGAGCCCCCTACGAG.

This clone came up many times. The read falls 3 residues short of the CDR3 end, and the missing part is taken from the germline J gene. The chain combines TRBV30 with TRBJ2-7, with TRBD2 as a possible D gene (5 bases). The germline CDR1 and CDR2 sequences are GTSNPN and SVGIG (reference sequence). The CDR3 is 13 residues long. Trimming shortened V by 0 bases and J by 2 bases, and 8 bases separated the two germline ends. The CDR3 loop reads CAWSVADAYEQYF. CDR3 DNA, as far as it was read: TGTGCCTGGAGTGTAGCGGACGCCTACGAG.

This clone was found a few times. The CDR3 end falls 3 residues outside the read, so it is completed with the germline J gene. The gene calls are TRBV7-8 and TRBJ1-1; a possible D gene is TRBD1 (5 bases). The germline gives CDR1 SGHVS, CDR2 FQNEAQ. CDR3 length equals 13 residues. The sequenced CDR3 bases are TGTGCCAGCCTTACAGGCGGGGTCGTGGGA. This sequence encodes CASLTGGVVG. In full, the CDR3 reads CASLTGGVVGAFF. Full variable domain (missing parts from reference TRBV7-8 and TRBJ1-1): GAGVSQSPRYKVAKRGQDVALRCDPISGHVSLFWYQQALGQGPEFLTYFQNEAQLDKSGLPSDRFFAERPEGSVSTLKIQRTQQEDSAVYLCASLTGGVVGAFFGQGTRLTVV.